These 32 T cell receptor beta chains were all obtained from the same sample, sequenced in a study of cytomegalovirus exposure and HLA in healthy donors. Generated by immunoSEQ multiplex PCR, the TCRdb table keeps only in-frame clones and is missing some. The sample lists some 250,000 clones, approximately 83% occurring once. The sample comprised PBMCs. These receptors were obtained from a woman aged 30 to 39 in good health and CMV-seropositive.

The chain recombines TRBV5-1 with TRBJ2-7; the match to TRBD1 covers 10 bases. In germline, CDR1 is SGHRS, CDR2 YFSETQ. The CDR3 extends over 16 amino acids. J was trimmed by 5 bases and V by 3 bases; bases with no gene match: 11. The CDR3 DNA reads as TGCGCCAGCAGCTCGGACAGGGGGTCCGAACCCGACGAGCAGTACTTC. Protein sequence: CASSSDRGSEPDEQYF.

Comment on this clone: One junction end disagrees with the germline gene, perhaps due to a read error. This chain uses TRBV5-1 with TRBJ2-1, with 7 bases aligning to TRBD1. CDR1 SGHRS and CDR2 YFSETQ come from the germline V gene. The CDR3 is made up of 16 amino acids. CDR3 protein: CASSWVKGAFYDEQFF. The DNA of the CDR3 is TGCGCCAGCAGCTGGGTCAAGGGGGCATTCTACGATGAGCAGTTCTTC.

The chain employs TRBV5-6 and TRBJ2-7; 12 bases line up with TRBD2. Germline V CDR1 and CDR2: SGHDT, YYEEEE. V shed 5 bases, J shed 8 bases, and the junction held 14 bases outside the gene matches. The CDR3 is 16 residues long. CDR3 region: CASRPARTSGIGKQYF. The CDR3 region has the DNA TGTGCCAGCAGGCCCGCCCGGACTAGCGGGATAGGTAAGCAGTACTTC.

V gene TRBV5-3 combines with J gene TRBJ2-7; D gene unclear. TRBV5-3 is reported as an ORF; its role is uncertain. The CDR3 covers 14 residues. V lost 10 bases and J 6 bases, leaving 23 bases between the germline ends. This CDR3 reads CALKPLPRVCEQYF. In DNA form, the CDR3 reads TGTGCCCTCAAGCCCCTACCCCGGGTCTGCGAGCAGTACTTC.

The chain combines TRBV2 with TRBJ2-1; TRBD2 is a possible D gene (6 bases). The length of the CDR3 is 15 residues. Germline CDR1 and CDR2: SNHLY and FYNNEI. Deletions cut 3 bases from V and 6 bases from J, with 15 bases between. The CDR3 protein is CASSDGGLLGNEQFF. The CDR3 nucleotides read TGTGCCAGCAGTGATGGGGGGTTGCTCGGCAATGAGCAGTTCTTC. Full variable domain (missing parts from reference TRBV2 and TRBJ2-1): EPEVTQTPSHQVTQMGQEVILRCVPISNHLYFYWYRQILGQKVEFLVSFYNNEISEKSEIFDDQFSVERPDGSNFTLKIRSTKLEDSAMYFCASSDGGLLGNEQFFGPGTRLTVL.

The table lists this clone with a few counts. This rearrangement joins TRBV6-1 to TRBJ1-5, with a tentative D call TRBD1 (6 bases). This CDR3 region has 16 residues. CDR1 and CDR2 from the germline V gene are MNHNS and SASEGT. Trimming left V 4 bases short and J 2 bases short, with 15 bases between. The CDR3 DNA is TGTGCCAGCAGTGTCAGGGAAGGGGGACGCAATCAGCCCCAGCATTTT. Translated: CASSVREGGRNQPQHF.

J is TRBJ2-2 and V is TRBV11-2, with D possibly matching TRBD2 (6 bases). In germline, CDR1 is SGHAT, CDR2 FQNNGV. V lost 5 bases to trimming and J lost 5 bases, with 18 bases between them. This CDR3 comprises 16 residues. The CDR3 sequence is CASSGGRESVTGELFF. The CDR3 bases are TGTGCCAGCAGCGGGGGACGGGAGTCGGTTACCGGGGAGCTGTTTTTT.

The chain uses TRBV30 and TRBJ2-5; 14 bases are a match to TRBD2. Germline CDR1 and CDR2: GTSNPN and SVGIG (reference sequence). V trimming: 6 bases; J trimming: 5 bases; junction bases outside the gene matches: 11. The CDR3 is 16 amino acids. CDR3 DNA sequence: TGTGCCTGCACTTCTGGGGGACTAGCGGGAGCGGAGACCCAGTACTTC. It yields the protein CACTSGGLAGAETQYF. Looking up the rest from reference TRBV30 and TRBJ2-5 gives the full variable domain: SQTIHQWPATLVQPVGSPLSLECTVEGTSNPNLYWYRQAAGRGLQLLFYSVGIGQISSEVPQNLSASRPQDRQFILSSKKLLLSDSGFYLCACTSGGLAGAETQYFGPGTRLLVL.

Note on this clone: Other DNA sequences of this sample code for an identical CDR3. The chain combines TRBV5-1 with TRBJ2-3; tentatively, D is TRBD1 (5 bases). The CDR3 extends over 14 amino acids. Germline V gene lookup returns CDR1 SGHRS and CDR2 YFSETQ. Trimming shortened V by 0 bases and J by 2 bases, and 7 bases separated the two germline ends. The CDR3 DNA reads as TGCGCCAGCAGCTTGGGACAGACCACAGATACGCAGTATTTT. Translation: CASSLGQTTDTQYF.

V gene TRBV7-2 combines with J gene TRBJ2-7; 8 positions agree with TRBD1. The CDR3 loop spans 15 amino acids. The junction had 5 bases not matched to a gene; V was cut back by 4 bases and J by 0 bases. Germline V gene data show CDR1 as SGHTA and CDR2 as FQGNSA. The CDR3 DNA is TGTGCCAGCAGCTACCAGACAGGGGTCTCCTACGAGCAGTACTTC. It encodes CASSYQTGVSYEQYF.

The chain combines TRBV10-3 with TRBJ2-1; maybe TRBD1 (6 bases). The CDR3 is 11 residues long. The germline CDR1 and CDR2 sequences are ENHRY and SYGVKD. V lost 3 bases, J lost 9 bases, and 6 bases lay in between. The DNA of the CDR3 is TGTGCCATCAGTGACAGGGGTGAGCAGTTCTTC. This encodes CAISDRGEQFF.

This rearrangement joins TRBV9 to TRBJ1-2; D perhaps matches TRBD1 (6 bases). V gave up 5 bases and J gave up 8 bases, with 16 bases separating them. Germline CDR1 and CDR2: SGDLS and YYNGEE. This CDR3 has 13 residues. CDR3 residues: CASSEGSGGGYTF. CDR3 sequence (DNA): TGTGCCAGCAGTGAAGGTTCTGGGGGCGGCTACACCTTC.

The chain uses TRBV5-6 and TRBJ1-1; TRBD1 might be the D (6 bases). Trimming shortened V by 0 bases and J by 4 bases, and 13 bases separated the two germline ends. The germline V gene encodes CDR1 SGHDT and CDR2 YYEEEE. CDR3 length: 15 amino acids. The CDR3 coding sequence is TGTGCCAGCAGCTTGGAAACAGGGCTGGGCACTGAAGCTTTCTTT. Protein: CASSLETGLGTEAFF.

The chain employs TRBV4-1 and TRBJ2-3; 11 bases map to TRBD2. The CDR3 has 19 amino acids. The trim removed 2 bases at V and 6 bases at J, leaving 16 bases unmatched. CDR1 and CDR2 (germline): MGHRA, YSYEKL. This chain's CDR3 is CASSQLLLAGDGAADTQYF. CDR3 DNA sequence: TGCGCCAGCAGCCAATTATTACTAGCGGGAGACGGGGCTGCGGATACGCAGTATTTT.

The rearrangement links TRBV7-6 to TRBJ2-7, with D perhaps matching TRBD2 (5 bases). Trimming removed 1 base from V and 8 bases from J, with 15 bases in between. The CDR3 has 14 amino acids. Germline values: CDR1 SGHVS, CDR2 FNYEAQ. Here the CDR3 reads CASSLDRLTRKQYF. The CDR3 nucleotides are TGTGCCAGCAGCTTAGACCGATTAACTAGAAAGCAGTACTTC.

This clone was counted once. V and J are TRBV27 and TRBJ2-7; 11 bases fit TRBD2. The junction had 7 bases not matched to a gene; V was cut back by 6 bases and J by 3 bases. The CDR3 covers 15 residues. Germline V lookup: CDR1 MNHEY, CDR2 SMNVEV (reference sequence). CDR3 region: CASSFAGTSGYEQYF. The CDR3 DNA reads TGTGCCAGCAGCTTTGCCGGGACTAGCGGCTACGAGCAGTACTTC.

The CDR3 spells CSVEGRRGGRYQETQYF. The CDR3 coding sequence is TGCAGCGTTGAAGGAAGGAGGGGCGGGAGGTACCAAGAGACCCAGTACTTC. This chain uses TRBV29-1 with TRBJ2-5, with 8 bases aligning to TRBD2. The germline gives CDR1 SQVTM, CDR2 ANQGSEA. The V gene end was trimmed by 1 base and the J gene end by 0 bases; junction bases not matched to a gene: 10. This CDR3 contains 17 residues.

The DNA for the CDR3 is TGTGCCAGCTCACCGACAGGGGCCTATGGCTACACCTTC. This codes for CASSPTGAYGYTF. The V and J genes are TRBV18 and TRBJ1-2; 8 bases agree with TRBD1. V dropped 3 bases and J dropped 4; count of bases not matched to a gene: 1. This CDR3 is 13 amino acids long. The germline CDR1 and CDR2 sequences are KGHSH and LQKENI.

The J gene is TRBJ2-7, the V gene TRBV15; 10 bases fit TRBD2. Germline V gene sequence: CDR1 LNHNV, CDR2 YYDKDF (reference sequence). The CDR3 length is 15 residues. After removal of 3 bases from V and 2 bases from J, the junction contained 4 bases not matched to a gene. CDR3 protein: CATSRGTSVTYEQYF. DNA of the CDR3: TGTGCCACCAGCAGGGGGACTAGCGTTACCTACGAGCAGTACTTC.

The chain recombines TRBV7-2 with TRBJ2-7, with TRBD1 identical over 7 bases. The V segment lost 5 bases and the J segment 1 base; nucleotides outside the gene matches: 2. There are 13 residues in the CDR3. Germline lookup yields CDR1 SGHTA and CDR2 FQGNSA. CDR3 DNA sequence: TGTGCCAGCAGCCGGGACAGTTCCTACGAGCAGTACTTC. Protein sequence: CASSRDSSYEQYF.

For the CDR3, the DNA is TGTGCCAGCCCGGGAGAAGATACGCAGTATTTT. Encoded protein: CASPGEDTQYF. This chain joins TRBV2 and TRBJ2-3; TRBD2 might be the D (6 bases). Trimming took 8 bases from V and 5 from J, leaving 8 bases between them. The germline gives CDR1 SNHLY, CDR2 FYNNEI. The CDR3 runs 11 residues.

This sequence joins TRBV29-1 and TRBJ2-7; D might be TRBD2 (5 bases). CDR3 length equals 12 residues. V gave up 0 bases and J gave up 4 bases, with 7 bases separating them. The V gene's germline CDR1 is SQVTM and CDR2 ANQGSEA. The CDR3 loop reads CSVEDRGYEQYF. The CDR3, as DNA: TGCAGCGTTGAAGATCGAGGGTACGAGCAGTACTTC.

This clone was observed once. V is TRBV5-1 and J is TRBJ2-1, with TRBD2 matching 7 bases. Germline CDR1 SGHRS, CDR2 YFSETQ. CDR3 length: 15 residues. Unmatched junction bases numbered 8, after V lost 7 bases and J lost 1 base. The CDR3 DNA follows: TGCGCCAGCCTTCGATCGGGAGGATCCTACAATGAGCAGTTCTTC. Translating it yields CASLRSGGSYNEQFF.

CDR3 region: CASSLSRRGQIYEQYF. DNA for the CDR3: TGTGCCAGCAGTTTATCACGACGAGGACAGATCTACGAGCAGTACTTC. The chain joins TRBV27 to TRBJ2-7; possible D gene TRBD1, 6 bases. V lost 0 bases and J 3 bases, leaving 15 bases between the germline ends. The CDR3 covers 16 residues. Germline V gene data show CDR1 as MNHEY and CDR2 as SMNVEV (reference sequence).

The table lists this clone with a few counts. This rearrangement joins TRBV9 to TRBJ2-3; 8 nucleotides match TRBD2. The CDR3 extends over 16 amino acids. V gave up 2 bases and J gave up 1 base; unmatched junction bases: 6. CDR1 and CDR2 from the germline V gene are SGDLS and YYNGEE. The CDR3 region has the DNA TGTGCCAGCAGCGTGACTAGCGAGGGGGGCACAGATACGCAGTATTTT. Its translation is CASSVTSEGGTDTQYF.

J is TRBJ1-4 and V is TRBV7-2, with a tentative D call TRBD1 (5 bases). The V end was cut by 2 bases, the J end by 7 bases, with 23 bases between. Looked up from germline, CDR1 is SGHTA and CDR2 is FQGNSA. CDR3 length equals 18 residues. The CDR3 DNA follows: TGTGCCAGCAGCTTAATAGGTGCTCCGGGGACTTTGGGTGAAAAACTGTTTTTT. Translated, it gives CASSLIGAPGTLGEKLFF.

The chain links TRBV29-1 to TRBJ1-2; TRBD1 matches at 8 bases. Unmatched junction bases numbered 11, after V lost 7 bases and J lost 7 bases. Germline assignment: CDR1 SQVTM and CDR2 ANQGSEA. The CDR3 loop spans 13 amino acids. This CDR3 is CSARLDRVFGYTF. In nucleotides, the CDR3 is TGCAGCGCTAGGCTGGACAGGGTTTTTGGCTACACCTTC. Drawing the rest from reference TRBV29-1 and TRBJ1-2, the complete variable domain is SAVISQKPSRDICQRGTSLTIQCQVDSQVTMMFWYRQQPGQSLTLIATANQGSEATYESGFVIDKFPISRPNLTFSTLTVSNMSPEDSSIYLCSARLDRVFGYTFGSGTRLTVV.

The V call is TRBV7-9, the J call TRBJ1-4; 9 bases are shared with TRBD1. Per the germline V gene, CDR1 is SEHNR and CDR2 is FQNEAQ (reference sequence). The length of the CDR3 is 16 residues. V trimming: 4 bases; J trimming: 5 bases; junction bases outside the gene matches: 8. CDR3 DNA sequence: TGTGCCAGCAGCTACTGGACAGGGGCCGCAAATGAAAAACTGTTTTTT. Protein: CASSYWTGAANEKLFF. Variable domain in full (rest from reference TRBV7-9 and TRBJ1-4): DTGVSQNPRHKITKRGQNVTFRCDPISEHNRLYWYRQTLGQGPEFLTYFQNEAQLEKSRLLSDRFSAERPKGSFSTLEIQRTEQGDSAMYLCASSYWTGAANEKLFFGSGTQLSVL.

This clone appeared a single time. The genes are TRBV27 and TRBJ1-2; 7 positions agree with TRBD1. V dropped 5 bases and J dropped 6; count of bases not matched to a gene: 9. The germline gives CDR1 MNHEY, CDR2 SMNVEV (reference sequence). The CDR3 contains 14 residues. The CDR3 DNA sequence: TGTGCCAGCAGTGTCGCAGGGGGGCCTCATGGCTACACCTTC. It specifies CASSVAGGPHGYTF.

DNA of the CDR3: TGTGCCAGCAGCTTAGTTTGGCGGGAGCTATCCTACGAGCAGTACTTC. Translation: CASSLVWRELSYEQYF. The chain is built from TRBV11-2 and TRBJ2-7; the match to TRBD2 covers 7 bases. V was pared by 1 base and J by 1 base, with 7 bases of the junction left unmatched. Looked up from germline, CDR1 is SGHAT and CDR2 is FQNNGV. CDR3 length equals 16 residues. Using reference TRBV11-2 and TRBJ2-7 for the parts outside the CDR3, the full variable domain is EAGVAQSPRYKIIEKRQSVAFWCNPISGHATLYWYQQILGQGPKLLIQFQNNGVVDDSQLPKDRFSAERLKGVDSTLKIQPAKLEDSAVYLCASSLVWRELSYEQYFGPGTRLTVT.

J is TRBJ2-7 and V is TRBV18; TRBD1 matches at 9 bases. Germline values: CDR1 KGHSH, CDR2 LQKENI. V gave up 2 bases and J gave up 12 bases; unmatched junction bases: 11. The CDR3 runs 14 residues. CDR3 residues: CASSPSAHRDRVYF. DNA for the CDR3: TGTGCCAGCTCACCATCAGCGCACCGGGACAGGGTGTACTTC.

J is TRBJ1-1 and V is TRBV7-6; D is unresolved. The germline gives CDR1 SGHVS, CDR2 FNYEAQ. This CDR3 comprises 14 residues. With 1 base removed from V and 1 base from J, the gap between germline ends came to 7 bases. The CDR3 protein is CASSLGNGNTEAFF. The DNA of the CDR3 is TGTGCCAGCAGCTTAGGTAACGGGAACACTGAAGCTTTCTTT.